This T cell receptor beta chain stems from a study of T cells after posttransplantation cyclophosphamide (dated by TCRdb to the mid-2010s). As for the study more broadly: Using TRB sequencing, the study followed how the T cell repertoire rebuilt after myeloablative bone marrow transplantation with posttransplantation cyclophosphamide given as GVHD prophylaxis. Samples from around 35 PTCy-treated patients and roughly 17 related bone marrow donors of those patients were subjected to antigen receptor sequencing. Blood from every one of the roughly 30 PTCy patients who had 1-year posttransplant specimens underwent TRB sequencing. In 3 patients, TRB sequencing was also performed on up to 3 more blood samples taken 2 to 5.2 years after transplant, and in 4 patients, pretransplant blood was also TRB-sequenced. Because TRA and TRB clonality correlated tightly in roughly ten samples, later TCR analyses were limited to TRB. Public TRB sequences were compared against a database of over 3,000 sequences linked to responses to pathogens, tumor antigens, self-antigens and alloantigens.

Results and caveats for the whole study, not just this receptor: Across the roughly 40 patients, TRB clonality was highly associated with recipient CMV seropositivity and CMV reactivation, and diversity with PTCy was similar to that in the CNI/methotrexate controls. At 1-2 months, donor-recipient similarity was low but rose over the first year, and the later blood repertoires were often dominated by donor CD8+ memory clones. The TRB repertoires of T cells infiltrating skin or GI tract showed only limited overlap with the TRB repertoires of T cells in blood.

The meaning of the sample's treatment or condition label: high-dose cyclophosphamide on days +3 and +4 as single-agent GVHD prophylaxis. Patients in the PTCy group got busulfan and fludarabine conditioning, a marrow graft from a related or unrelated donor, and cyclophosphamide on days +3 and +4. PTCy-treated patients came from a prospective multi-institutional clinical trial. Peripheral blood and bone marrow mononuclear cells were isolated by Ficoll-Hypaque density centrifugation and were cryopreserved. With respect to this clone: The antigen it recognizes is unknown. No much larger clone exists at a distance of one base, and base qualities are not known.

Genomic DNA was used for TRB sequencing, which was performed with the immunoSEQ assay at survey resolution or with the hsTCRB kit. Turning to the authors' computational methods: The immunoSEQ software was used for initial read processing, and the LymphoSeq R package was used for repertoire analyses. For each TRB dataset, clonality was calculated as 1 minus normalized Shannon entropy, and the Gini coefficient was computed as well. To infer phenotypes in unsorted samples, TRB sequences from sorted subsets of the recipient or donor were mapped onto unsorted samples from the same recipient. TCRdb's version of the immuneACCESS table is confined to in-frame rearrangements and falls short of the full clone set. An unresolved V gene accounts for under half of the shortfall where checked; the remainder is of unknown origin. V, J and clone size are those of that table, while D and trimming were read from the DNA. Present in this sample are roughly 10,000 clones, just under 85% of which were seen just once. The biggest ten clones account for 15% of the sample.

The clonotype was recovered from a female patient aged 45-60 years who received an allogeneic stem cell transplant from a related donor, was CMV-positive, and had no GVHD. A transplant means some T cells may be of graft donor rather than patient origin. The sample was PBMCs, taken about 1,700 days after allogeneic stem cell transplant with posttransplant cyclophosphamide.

The DNA sequence follows: TGTGCCAGCAGCCGGGGGGGAGACAGGGGGCGCGATGAGCAGTTCTTC. This codes for CASSRGGDRGRDEQFF. The sequence is built from TRBV7-9 and TRBJ2-1, with 10 bases in between that match TRBD1. The germline V gene (reference sequence) sets CDR1 to SEHNR and CDR2 to FQNEAQ. V is cut back by 5 bases and J by 8 bases, with 12 bases in the junction unmatched. From cysteine to phenylalanine, the CDR3 is 16 amino acids long. Solely the CDR3 DNA is kept, with 48 bases framed from the first base.